This passage covers 3 T cell receptor beta chains from one sample sequenced in a study of cytomegalovirus exposure and HLA in healthy donors. The PCR made use of 60 Vbeta and 13 Jbeta primers. Generated by immunoSEQ multiplex PCR, the TCRdb table keeps only in-frame clones and is missing some. The repertoire holds over 100,000 clones, with 50% to 65% as singletons. Source material: PBMCs. These receptor sequences come from a man aged 40-50 years in good health and CMV-seropositive.

This clone was seen more than once but under ten times. The chain joins TRBV6-4 to TRBJ2-1; the D is unclear. This CDR3 has 15 residues. CDR1 MRHNA and CDR2 SNTAGT come from the germline V gene. V was clipped by 2 bases and J by 0 bases, with 8 bases between them. CDR3 region: CASSDTDSSYNEQFF. The CDR3 DNA follows: TGTGCCAGCAGTGACACCGATAGCTCCTACAATGAGCAGTTCTTC.

This clone has a handful of counts. The V gene is TRBV11-2, the J gene TRBJ1-3, with TRBD1 matching 7 bases. V was clipped by 5 bases and J by 2 bases; unmatched bases: 9. This CDR3 has 16 amino acids. Germline V gene sequence: CDR1 SGHAT, CDR2 FQNNGV. The CDR3 loop reads CASSAAQGITGNTIYF. CDR3 nucleotide sequence: TGTGCCAGCAGCGCCGCACAGGGGATCACTGGAAACACCATATATTTT.

The chain links TRBV23-1 to TRBJ2-6; tentative D call: TRBD2 (5 bases). TRBV23-1 is noted as an ORF with a role that remains uncertain. This CDR3 is 19 amino acids long. Trimming pared 0 bases from V and 0 bases from J, leaving 15 bases between. The CDR3 reads CASSQSGVRVRSGANVLTF. The CDR3 DNA follows: TGCGCCAGCAGTCAATCCGGGGTAAGGGTCCGCTCTGGGGCCAACGTCCTGACTTTC.